This T cell receptor (beta chain) was identified in a study of tumor-infiltrating lymphocytes in primary liver carcinoma. Points from the study as a whole: The study found a significantly higher top-250-clone fraction in tumors than in blood (p = 0.039). Tumor-blood pairs (like tumor-adjacent pairs) overlapped less than tumor region pairs did.

Germline V gene lookup returns CDR1 SGHAT and CDR2 FQNNGV. The CDR3 runs 15 residues. On this clonotype itself: The target antigen is unknown. The junction shows a germline mismatch at one end, possibly a read error.

Researchers generated TCR beta cDNA from about 0.5 ug of total RNA, relying on a constant-region primer. Modified slightly, ARM-PCR produced TCR beta libraries over three nested multiplex PCR rounds. In the first two PCR rounds, TRBV1-TRBV30 forward primers were paired with a C-beta reverse primer, and each round lasted approximately 9 cycles. TCRdb passed the multiplex PCR reads through MiXCR, listing each CDR3 protein once. The table includes approximately 80,000 distinct CDR3 sequences, around 66% detected once. Unsorted bulk tissue, 20-30 mg of it, served as the source for co-extraction of RNA and DNA.

The gene calls are TRBV11-2 and TRBJ2-1; D call uncertain. What was sequenced was tumor-adjacent normal liver tissue. The sequence was obtained from a man aged 40-49 years with primary liver carcinoma and hepatitis B virus infection. The CDR3 DNA reads as TGTGGCAGCAGCGACCCCCTGGGGTACTGTAATGAGCAGTTCTTC. Its translation is CGSSDPLGYCNEQFF. Together with reference TRBV11-2 and TRBJ2-1, the CDR3 gives the full variable domain: EAGVAQSPRYKIIEKRQSVAFWCNPISGHATLYWYQQILGQGPKLLIQFQNNGVVDDSQLPKDRFSAERLKGVDSTLKIQPAKLEDSAVYLCGSSDPLGYCNEQFFGPGTRLTVL.